These T cell receptor beta chains were read from a single sample in a study of T-cell memory formation after mild COVID-19. TCRdb reprocessed the 5' RACE reads with MiXCR, giving one entry per CDR3 protein. The sample has 260,000 or so distinct CDR3 sequences, approximately 15% seen once. Sequencing used PBMCs or a T cell subset sorted from them (not recorded which). These TCRs come from a man younger than 35 who had mild COVID-19 (a few samples of this study predate the infection). Cell type and time point are not known. Each CDR3 is given with its conserved first and last residue. The order of the fields is clone size, V gene, J gene, D gene, CDR3 DNA, CDR3 protein. D genes are given only for firm matches. Not all rows give a size; the values are once, few, many and, for expanded clones, a class.

>few|TRBV29-1|TRBJ2-1|TRBD1
TGCAGCGTTGAGCCGGGACAGCTATACAATGAGCAGTTCTTC
CSVEPGQLYNEQFF
>many|TRBV5-1|TRBJ2-3|NA
TGCGCCAGCAGCTCCCAGGGGTCAGATACGCAGTATTTT
CASSSQGSDTQYF
>NA|TRBV7-3|TRBJ2-3|TRBD2
TGTGCCAGCAGTCCTGGAGCGGGGGGGTTTTCAGATACGCAGTATTTT
CASSPGAGGFSDTQYF
>many|TRBV12-3/TRBV12-4|TRBJ2-5|NA
TGTGCCAGCAGAAACCCAAAGTGGGAGACCCAGTACTTC
CASRNPKWETQYF
>few|TRBV18|TRBJ1-1|NA
TGTGCCAGCTCACCCGACGTGAGGACTGAAGCTTTCTTT
CASSPDVRTEAFF
>NA|TRBV12-3/TRBV12-4|TRBJ2-1|TRBD2
TGTGCCAGCAGTCCTGGGACTAGCCTCAATGAGCAGTTCTTC
CASSPGTSLNEQFF
>NA|TRBV7-6|TRBJ2-1|NA
TGTGCCAGCAGCTTACCAGGGCCAGTGTACAATGAGCAGTTCTTC
CASSLPGPVYNEQFF
>NA|TRBV6-2/TRBV6-3|TRBJ1-1|NA
TGTGCCAGCAGCTCAGGGCACTCTGAAGCTTTCTTT
CASSSGHSEAFF
>many|TRBV7-2|TRBJ2-5|TRBD1
TGTGCCAGCCGAAGGGGGCTCCAAGAGACCCAGTACTTC
CASRRGLQETQYF
>NA|TRBV4-3|TRBJ2-3|NA
TGCGCCAGCAGCCCGACGGTAGCCGATACGCAGTATTTT
CASSPTVADTQYF
>few|TRBV4-3|TRBJ1-4|NA
TGCGCCAGCAGCCAAGCAGGGCGGGAAAAACTGTTTTTT
CASSQAGREKLFF
>NA|TRBV4-3|TRBJ1-5|TRBD1
TGCGCCAGCAGCCAAGACACAGGGGGACGGCCCCAGCATTTT
CASSQDTGGRPQHF
>few|TRBV5-1|TRBJ2-7|NA
TGCGCCAGCAGCTGGGGAGGGGGGCGCATGTCCTACGAGCAGTACTTC
CASSWGGGRMSYEQYF
>NA|TRBV20-1|TRBJ2-1|NA
TGCAGTGCTCAGACCTGGGAGAATTACAATGAGCAGTTCTTC
CSAQTWENYNEQFF
>NA|TRBV3-1|TRBJ2-5|NA
TGTGCCAGCAGCCGCCTTGGGCAGTTGGGGTTACAAGAGACCCAGTACTTC
CASSRLGQLGLQETQYF
>few|TRBV6-2/TRBV6-3|TRBJ2-1|NA
TGTGCCAGCAGCCCGACCGGACCTTACAATGAGCAGTTCTTC
CASSPTGPYNEQFF
>NA|TRBV5-1|TRBJ2-7|NA
TGCGCCAGCAGCTTGGACCTACTCTACGAGCAGTACTTC
CASSLDLLYEQYF
>NA|TRBV6-2/TRBV6-3|TRBJ2-7|TRBD2
TGTGCCAGCAGCAACGGACTAGCGGGGGATTCCTACGAGCAGTACTTC
CASSNGLAGDSYEQYF
>many|TRBV9|TRBJ2-5|NA
TGTGCCAGCAGCGTAGACTGGGAAGAGACCCAGTACTTC
CASSVDWEETQYF
>few|TRBV9|TRBJ1-3|TRBD1
TGTGCCAGCAGCGACGGGGACAGGAGCTCTGGAAACACCATATATTTT
CASSDGDRSSGNTIYF
>few|TRBV6-2/TRBV6-3|TRBJ1-1|NA
TGTGCCAGCAGCGCCCCGGGGGCGGGAACTGAAGCTTTCTTT
CASSAPGAGTEAFF
>few|TRBV19|TRBJ1-1|TRBD1
TGTGCCAGTAGTTTCCGACAGGGACGACCTACTGAAGCTTTCTTT
CASSFRQGRPTEAFF
>few|TRBV18|TRBJ1-5|NA
TGTGCCAGCTCACCGGGGGAGGGGACCCAGCATTTT
CASSPGEGTQHF
>few|TRBV5-1|TRBJ2-3|NA
TGCGCCAGCAGCTCCCGTTGGGGGCGCACAGATACGCAGTATTTT
CASSSRWGRTDTQYF
>NA|TRBV4-3|TRBJ2-2|NA
TGCGCCAGCAGCCAAGAACAGCACACCGGGGAGCTGTTTTTT
CASSQEQHTGELFF
>NA|TRBV12-3/TRBV12-4|TRBJ2-1|TRBD1
TGTGCCAGCACCAGTCTTGGGGGACAGTACAATGAGCAGTTCTTC
CASTSLGGQYNEQFF
>NA|TRBV18|TRBJ2-6|TRBD1
TGTGCCAGCTCACCATGGGACAGGGGGCTTTCTGGGGCCAACGTCCTGACTTTC
CASSPWDRGLSGANVLTF
>few|TRBV4-3|TRBJ1-1|NA
TGCGCCAGCAGCCAAGACGATGACAGATACACTGAAGCTTTCTTT
CASSQDDDRYTEAFF
>few|TRBV20-1|TRBJ1-6|NA
TGCAGTGCTAGCTTGGGGGGCTCCTATAATTCACCCCTCCACTTT
CSASLGGSYNSPLHF
>many|TRBV5-1|TRBJ1-6|NA
TGCGCCAGCAGCTCTCAGGGGAATTCACCCCTCCACTTT
CASSSQGNSPLHF
>few|TRBV10-3|TRBJ1-2|TRBD1
TGTGCCATCAGTGATACAGGGGGGCTCCCTAGAGCTTCTGGCTACACCTTC
CAISDTGGLPRASGYTF
>few|TRBV5-1|TRBJ2-1|NA
TGCGCCAGCAGCAATCTCGGGACTCACAATGAGCAGTTCTTC
CASSNLGTHNEQFF
>NA|TRBV6-5|TRBJ2-5|NA
TGTGCCGCACGGTACCAAGAGACCCAGTACTTC
CAARYQETQYF